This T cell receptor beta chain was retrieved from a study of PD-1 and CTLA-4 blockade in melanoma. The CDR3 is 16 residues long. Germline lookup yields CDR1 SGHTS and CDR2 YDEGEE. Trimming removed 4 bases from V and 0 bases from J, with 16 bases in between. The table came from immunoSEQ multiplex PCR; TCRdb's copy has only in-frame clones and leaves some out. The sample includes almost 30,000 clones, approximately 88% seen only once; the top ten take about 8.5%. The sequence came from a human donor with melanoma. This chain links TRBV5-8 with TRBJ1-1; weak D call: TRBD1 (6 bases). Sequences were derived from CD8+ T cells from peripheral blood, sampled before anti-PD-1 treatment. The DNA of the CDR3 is TGTGCCAGCAGCGTCCCCGGGACACTAATGAACACTGAAGCTTTCTTT. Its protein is CASSVPGTLMNTEAFF.